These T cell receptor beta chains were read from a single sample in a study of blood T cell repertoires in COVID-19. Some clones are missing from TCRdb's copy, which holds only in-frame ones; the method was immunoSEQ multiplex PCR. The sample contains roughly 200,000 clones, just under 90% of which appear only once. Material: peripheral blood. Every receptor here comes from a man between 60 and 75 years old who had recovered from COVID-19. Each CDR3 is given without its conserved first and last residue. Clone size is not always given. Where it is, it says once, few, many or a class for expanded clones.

ASSQNPGLGKTQY | - | TRBJ2-5 | TRBV9
ASSPGQGDKF | - | TRBJ2-1 | TRBV12-3/TRBV12-4
ASSPRRDSQETQY | - | TRBJ2-5 | TRBV18
ASSSQGTDTEAF | once | TRBJ1-1 | TRBV7-3
ASSPPKSSNYGYT | - | TRBJ1-2 | TRBV18
ASRQGPDSPLH | - | TRBJ1-6 | TRBV6-6
ASSQGTGAAGELF | - | TRBJ2-2 | TRBV19
ASSQESGGSYEQY | - | TRBJ2-7 | TRBV3-1/TRBV3-2
ASSQEGTGGPFDEQF | - | TRBJ2-1 | TRBV7-2
ASSQNTGPATGELF | - | TRBJ2-2 | TRBV4-3
ASSALTSGITDTQY | - | TRBJ2-3 | TRBV5-1
ASSLGTAIEQETQY | - | TRBJ2-5 | TRBV4-2
AWNPKPQSSRAYGYT | - | TRBJ1-2 | TRBV30
ASSLEGAGELF | - | TRBJ2-2 | TRBV27
ASSLGGRNYEQY | - | TRBJ2-7 | TRBV7-2
ASSLAGSLPQY | - | TRBJ2-3 | TRBV5-1
ATLHVEYEQY | - | TRBJ2-7 | TRBV10-3
ASSVAGSTDTQY | - | TRBJ2-3 | TRBV9
ASSIDRAAF | - | TRBJ1-1 | TRBV28
ATLGGLAGYNEQF | - | TRBJ2-1 | TRBV2
ASSLNYEQY | - | TRBJ2-7 | TRBV6-5
ASNQGVLNTEAF | - | TRBJ1-1 | TRBV19
ASSIGTGEGGYT | once | TRBJ1-2 | TRBV5-1
AINPGTSGTDTQY | - | TRBJ2-3 | TRBV6-5
ASNPKAGRGSYEQY | once | TRBJ2-7 | TRBV27
ASKLRTDRGYT | - | TRBJ1-2 | TRBV6-5
AWSVLAGGPRETQY | - | TRBJ2-5 | TRBV30
ASTLNRLAAYKETQY | - | TRBJ2-5 | TRBV2
TSSQGGQGAAF | - | TRBJ1-1 | TRBV1
ASRRGQKGYT | - | TRBJ1-2 | TRBV6-5
ASSPRVLATIEQF | - | TRBJ2-1 | TRBV7-2
ASSFAGVNEQF | - | TRBJ2-1 | TRBV19
ASSWSQGNTEAF | - | TRBJ1-1 | TRBV5-1
ASSESGTGGT | - | TRBJ1-2 | TRBV25-1
ATRTARGQETQY | - | TRBJ2-5 | TRBV25-1
ASSPTGTMNTEAF | - | TRBJ1-1 | TRBV6-6
ASSLDGSGNIQY | - | TRBJ2-4 | TRBV5-4
ASSLEGFGRETQY | - | TRBJ2-5 | TRBV11-2
ASSFGHLSGNTIY | - | TRBJ1-3 | TRBV7-9
ASSQGLAGLETQY | - | TRBJ2-5 | TRBV4-1
ASSREPVNTGELF | few | TRBJ2-2 | TRBV27
ASSSTEAGGHGEQY | - | TRBJ2-7 | TRBV5-1
ASTHRVTDTQY | - | TRBJ2-3 | TRBV5-4
ASSQDWQGASTEAF | - | TRBJ1-1 | TRBV4-3
ASRRTATYEQY | - | TRBJ2-7 | TRBV6-5
ASSLLTGGLGEQF | once | TRBJ2-1 | TRBV11-3
ASSPGLRGFYEQY | - | TRBJ2-7 | TRBV18
ARSLSREQGNQPQH | - | TRBJ1-5 | TRBV5-3
ASSQETTGTGGLEAF | - | TRBJ1-1 | TRBV3-1/TRBV3-2
ASTPTEVETQY | - | TRBJ2-5 | TRBV6-5
ASTGGGTDTQY | - | TRBJ2-3 | TRBV28
AWRAAGTANEKLF | - | TRBJ1-4 | TRBV30